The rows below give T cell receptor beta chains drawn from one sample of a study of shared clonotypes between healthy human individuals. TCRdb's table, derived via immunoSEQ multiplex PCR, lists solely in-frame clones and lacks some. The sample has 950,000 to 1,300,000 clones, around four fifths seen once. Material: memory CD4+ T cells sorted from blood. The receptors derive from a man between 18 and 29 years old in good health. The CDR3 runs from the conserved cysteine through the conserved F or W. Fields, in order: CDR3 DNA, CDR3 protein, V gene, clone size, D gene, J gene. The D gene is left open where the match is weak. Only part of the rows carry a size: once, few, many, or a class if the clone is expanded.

cdr3_nt: TGTGCCAGCTCCGGACAGGGGAGCTCCTACGAGCAGTACTTC; cdr3_aa: CASSGQGSSYEQYF; v_call: TRBV5-6; clone_size: -; d_call: TRBD1; j_call: TRBJ2-7
cdr3_nt: TGTGCCATCAGAGCGGGGGGTGACGAGCAGTTCTTC; cdr3_aa: CAIRAGGDEQFF; v_call: TRBV10-3; clone_size: -; d_call: TRBD2; j_call: TRBJ2-1
cdr3_nt: TGTGCCAGCAGTTACTCTCAGACAGGGGCACGCGAGCAGTACTTC; cdr3_aa: CASSYSQTGAREQYF; v_call: TRBV6-6; clone_size: -; d_call: TRBD1; j_call: TRBJ2-7
cdr3_nt: TGTGCCAGCAGCTTAGACGGTTCAGGGAAAAACATTCAGTACTTC; cdr3_aa: CASSLDGSGKNIQYF; v_call: TRBV7-2; clone_size: -; d_call: -; j_call: TRBJ2-4
cdr3_nt: TGCGCCAGCACCCCGACAGGGTTGAGTGGAGAGACCCAGTACTTC; cdr3_aa: CASTPTGLSGETQYF; v_call: TRBV5-1; clone_size: once; d_call: TRBD1; j_call: TRBJ2-5
cdr3_nt: TGTGCCAGCAGTCCCGCGACAGGGATGAACACTGAAGCTTTCTTT; cdr3_aa: CASSPATGMNTEAFF; v_call: TRBV28; clone_size: -; d_call: TRBD1; j_call: TRBJ1-1
cdr3_nt: TGTGCCACCCAAAGGACGCCGTTGGGGGGGGATACGCAGTATTTT; cdr3_aa: CATQRTPLGGDTQYF; v_call: TRBV28; clone_size: -; d_call: TRBD2; j_call: TRBJ2-3
cdr3_nt: TGTGCCAGCAGCCCCGGGACGGGGAGCAATCAGCCCCAGCATTTT; cdr3_aa: CASSPGTGSNQPQHF; v_call: TRBV27; clone_size: -; d_call: -; j_call: TRBJ1-5
cdr3_nt: TGTGCCAGCAGCACCCCAGCGGGAGAAGATACGCAGTATTTT; cdr3_aa: CASSTPAGEDTQYF; v_call: TRBV5-4; clone_size: -; d_call: TRBD2; j_call: TRBJ2-3
cdr3_nt: TGTGCCAGCATACCGGGACAGGGGCCCACCGGGGAGCTGTTTTTT; cdr3_aa: CASIPGQGPTGELFF; v_call: TRBV5-6; clone_size: -; d_call: TRBD1; j_call: TRBJ2-2
cdr3_nt: TGTGCCACCAGCAGAGATCAGGCCAGTACGGCGCCCCAGCATTTT; cdr3_aa: CATSRDQASTAPQHF; v_call: TRBV15; clone_size: -; d_call: -; j_call: TRBJ1-5
cdr3_nt: TGTGCCAGCAGTGAACCCGCGAGAAAGGGGCATTCACCCCTCCACTTT; cdr3_aa: CASSEPARKGHSPLHF; v_call: TRBV2; clone_size: -; d_call: -; j_call: TRBJ1-6
cdr3_nt: TGCAGTGCAACTGGCTACACCTTC; cdr3_aa: CSATGYTF; v_call: TRBV20-1; clone_size: -; d_call: -; j_call: TRBJ1-2
cdr3_nt: TGTGCCAGCAGCCGAAGGGAAGGCCTATACACCGGGGAGCTGTTTTTT; cdr3_aa: CASSRREGLYTGELFF; v_call: TRBV14; clone_size: -; d_call: -; j_call: TRBJ2-2
cdr3_nt: TGTGCCAGCAGTTACTCGGCGGGTCAGCCCCAGCATTTT; cdr3_aa: CASSYSAGQPQHF; v_call: TRBV6-5; clone_size: -; d_call: -; j_call: TRBJ1-5
cdr3_nt: TGTGCCAGCAGTCCCCAGGGGTACGAGCAGTACTTC; cdr3_aa: CASSPQGYEQYF; v_call: TRBV6-6; clone_size: -; d_call: -; j_call: TRBJ2-7
cdr3_nt: TGTGCCAGCAGCTACAGGGAGGGCGGACGATACGAGCAGTACTTC; cdr3_aa: CASSYREGGRYEQYF; v_call: TRBV7-9; clone_size: -; d_call: -; j_call: TRBJ2-7
cdr3_nt: TGTGCCAGCAGCTTAGTTAGGACAGAAAGCAATCAGCCCCAGCATTTT; cdr3_aa: CASSLVRTESNQPQHF; v_call: TRBV7-9; clone_size: -; d_call: -; j_call: TRBJ1-5
cdr3_nt: TGTGCCAGCAGCTTAGCTGGGTCTAAGACCGGGGAGCTGTTTTTT; cdr3_aa: CASSLAGSKTGELFF; v_call: TRBV11-2; clone_size: -; d_call: -; j_call: TRBJ2-2
cdr3_nt: TGTGCCAGCAGCCAGACAGGAAATAATCAGCCCCAGCATTTT; cdr3_aa: CASSQTGNNQPQHF; v_call: TRBV6-6; clone_size: few; d_call: -; j_call: TRBJ1-5
cdr3_nt: TGTGCCAGCAGCTTCGGTAGGTCCTACGAGCAGTACTTC; cdr3_aa: CASSFGRSYEQYF; v_call: TRBV7-2; clone_size: -; d_call: -; j_call: TRBJ2-7
cdr3_nt: TGTGCCTGGAGTGTTTCGAATAACTATGGCTACACCTTC; cdr3_aa: CAWSVSNNYGYTF; v_call: TRBV30; clone_size: -; d_call: -; j_call: TRBJ1-2
cdr3_nt: TGTGCCTGGAGTCCGGTCCTTTTTGAAAAACTGTTTTTT; cdr3_aa: CAWSPVLFEKLFF; v_call: TRBV30; clone_size: many; d_call: -; j_call: TRBJ1-4
cdr3_nt: TGTGCCAGCAGCTTAGCAGGTGGGGCCGGGCATGAGCAGTTCTTC; cdr3_aa: CASSLAGGAGHEQFF; v_call: TRBV7-2; clone_size: -; d_call: -; j_call: TRBJ2-1
cdr3_nt: TGTGCCAGCAGGTCAGGGACTATTAGCAATCAGCCCCAGCATTTT; cdr3_aa: CASRSGTISNQPQHF; v_call: TRBV2; clone_size: -; d_call: -; j_call: TRBJ1-5
cdr3_nt: TGCAGTGCTAGAAGTGGGGAGCAGTACTTC; cdr3_aa: CSARSGEQYF; v_call: TRBV20-1; clone_size: -; d_call: -; j_call: TRBJ2-7
cdr3_nt: TGTGCCAGCAGCTTAGGCAGGAGCGAGCAGTACTTC; cdr3_aa: CASSLGRSEQYF; v_call: TRBV13; clone_size: -; d_call: -; j_call: TRBJ2-7